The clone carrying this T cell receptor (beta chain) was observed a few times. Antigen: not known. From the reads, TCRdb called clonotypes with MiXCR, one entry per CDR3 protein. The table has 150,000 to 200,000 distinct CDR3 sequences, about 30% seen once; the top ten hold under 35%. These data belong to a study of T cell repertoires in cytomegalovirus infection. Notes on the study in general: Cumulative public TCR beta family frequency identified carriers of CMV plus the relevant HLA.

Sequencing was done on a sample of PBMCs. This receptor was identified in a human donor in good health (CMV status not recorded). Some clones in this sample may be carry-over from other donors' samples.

CDR3 region: CASSSQGKYEQYF. For the CDR3, the DNA is TGTGCCAGCAGCTCCCAGGGGAAGTACGAGCAGTACTTC. This chain connects TRBV28 to TRBJ2-7, with D perhaps matching TRBD1 (6 bases). The V gene lost 6 bases and the J gene lost 4 bases, with 13 bases spanning the gap. Per germline, CDR1 MDHEN and CDR2 SYDVKM. The CDR3 has 13 residues.